This T cell receptor beta chain was obtained from a study of blood T cell repertoires in COVID-19. Overall study context: There were acute and convalescent COVID-19 samples, and they came from the United States, Italy and Spain. Sources were T cells, B-cell-depleted T cells, or PBMCs; the material itself was cDNA or gDNA.

Per the study methods: The assay estimated nucleated cells by amplifying reference gene primers. Generated by immunoSEQ multiplex PCR, the TCRdb table keeps only in-frame clones and is missing some. V, J and clone size derive from that table, while D and trimming were established from the DNA sequence. The sample includes some 280,000 clones, 86% of them seen just once. The V gene lost 3 bases and the J gene lost 11 bases, with 17 bases spanning the gap. Per the germline V gene, CDR1 is KGHSH and CDR2 is LQKENI. This CDR3 has 15 residues. The sequenced sample consisted of peripheral blood. The chain links TRBV18 to TRBJ2-6, with D possibly being TRBD2 (6 bases). The clonotype originates from a woman between 25 and 40 years old with active or convalescent COVID-19. The CDR3, as DNA: TGTGCCAGCTCACCGCCCGGGAGAAAGGAACACGTCCTGACTTTC. This sequence encodes CASSPPGRKEHVLTF.